The 10 T cell receptor beta chains below come from one sample, sequenced in a study of response to subunit inactivated influenza vaccine. TCRdb re-called the RT-PCR reads through MiXCR, storing one row per CDR3 protein. The data contain a few hundred thousand distinct CDR3 sequences, 14% of them seen just once; the ten biggest clones take up roughly 11%. Specimen: PBMCs from blood, collected 11 to 12 days after vaccination. The receptors were sampled from a man in his forties or fifties who received an inactivated influenza vaccine.

The rearrangement uses TRBV7-2 and TRBJ2-4, with D perhaps TRBD1 (6 bases). V was pared by 2 bases and J by 0 bases, with 11 bases between. Germline-derived CDR1 and CDR2 are SGHTA and FQGNSA. The CDR3 runs to 16 residues. The CDR3 is CASSLQTGLAKNIQYF. The DNA of the CDR3 is TGTGCCAGCAGCTTACAGACAGGCCTAGCCAAAAACATTCAGTACTTC.

In its sample, this clonotype was seen many times. The CDR3: CSVAPGTVYSYEQYF. The CDR3 nucleotides are TGCAGCGTTGCCCCTGGGACAGTTTACTCCTACGAGCAGTACTTC. V is TRBV29-1 and J is TRBJ2-7, with TRBD1 matching 7 bases. The CDR3 length is 15 residues. Germline lookup yields CDR1 SQVTM and CDR2 ANQGSEA. V shed 4 bases and J 0 bases; nucleotides not matched to a gene: 9.

The rearrangement uses TRBV30 and TRBJ1-2; D not certain. CDR1 is GTSNPN, CDR2 SVGIG, per germline (reference sequence). V gave up 4 bases and J gave up 0 bases, with 12 bases separating them. This CDR3 is 14 amino acids long. The CDR3 loop reads CAWTRYGTNYGYTF. Written as DNA, the CDR3 is TGTGCCTGGACCCGATATGGCACTAACTATGGCTACACCTTC.

The chain uses TRBV7-2 and TRBJ2-7; D ambiguous. CDR1 is SGHTA and CDR2 is FQGNSA in the germline V gene. The CDR3 is made up of 14 amino acids. Trimming shortened V by 10 bases and J by 0 bases, and 16 bases separated the two germline ends. CDR3 in amino acids: CATRRAAYSYEQYF. DNA for the CDR3: TGTGCCACGAGAAGGGCAGCGTACTCCTACGAGCAGTACTTC.

The rearrangement links TRBV5-1 to TRBJ2-1; 10 bases align to TRBD1. Germline-derived CDR1 and CDR2 are SGHRS and YFSETQ. V lost 4 bases to trimming and J lost 0 bases; unmatched junction nucleotides: 7. This CDR3 region has 17 residues. The CDR3 coding sequence is TGCGCCAGCAGCCCCGGACAGGGGGGATTCTCCTACAATGAGCAGTTCTTC. Translating it yields CASSPGQGGFSYNEQFF.

In its sample, this clonotype was seen a few times. The gene calls are TRBV24-1 and TRBJ2-5; D gene unclear. CDR1 is KGHDR and CDR2 is SFDVKD in the germline V gene. The CDR3 runs to 17 residues. The V gene lost 0 bases and the J gene lost 2 bases, with 15 bases spanning the gap. Here the CDR3 DNA reads TGTGCCACCAGTGATTTGAAGGACGCCGCGAAACAAGAGACCCAGTACTTC. It translates to CATSDLKDAAKQETQYF.

The chain recombines TRBV11-1 with TRBJ2-5; TRBD2 matches 11 bases. The CDR3 covers 18 residues. Germline V CDR1 and CDR2: SGHAT, FQDESV (reference sequence). With 5 bases clipped from V and 1 base from J, the junction kept 12 bases outside the gene matches. In DNA, the CDR3 is TGTGCCAGCAGCACCGGGACTAGCGGAGGAGATACCCAAGAGACCCAGTACTTC. Residues: CASSTGTSGGDTQETQYF.

A few counts support this clonotype. This chain joins TRBV5-1 and TRBJ2-1; D assignment may be TRBD1 or TRBD2 (5 bases each). Germline loops: CDR1 SGHRS, CDR2 YFSETQ. Trimming pared 4 bases from V and 6 bases from J, leaving 11 bases between. CDR3 length: 13 amino acids. CDR3 loop: CASSGTMSNEQFF. DNA for the CDR3: TGCGCCAGCAGCGGGACGATGAGCAATGAGCAGTTCTTC.

The J gene is TRBJ2-7, the V gene TRBV4-2; D may be TRBD2 (5 bases). V was clipped by 4 bases and J by 3 bases, with 16 bases between them. The CDR3 is 15 amino acids. Germline-derived CDR1 and CDR2 are LGHNA and YNFKEQ. The CDR3 loop reads CASSPLGIEIYEQYF. DNA for the CDR3: TGTGCCAGCAGCCCGCTCGGGATAGAGATCTACGAGCAGTACTTC.

This chain joins TRBV5-1 and TRBJ2-5; 8 nucleotides match TRBD2. Germline values: CDR1 SGHRS, CDR2 YFSETQ. Trimming cost V 3 bases and J 7 bases; bases outside gene matches: 8. The CDR3 sequence is 14 residues long. The CDR3 DNA follows: TGCGCCAGCAGCTCCGAAGCGGGGGCAGGGACCCAGTACTTC. Its translation: CASSSEAGAGTQYF.